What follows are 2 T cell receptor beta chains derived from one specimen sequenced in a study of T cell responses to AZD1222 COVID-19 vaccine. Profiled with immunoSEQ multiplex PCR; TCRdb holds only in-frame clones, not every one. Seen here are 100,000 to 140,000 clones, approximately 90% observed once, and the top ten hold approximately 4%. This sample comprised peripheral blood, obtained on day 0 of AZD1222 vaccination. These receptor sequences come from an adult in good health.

CDR3 protein: CASSQDLGVAGGPQETQYF. DNA for the CDR3: TGTGCCAGCAGCCAAGATCTTGGGGTAGCGGGAGGGCCTCAAGAGACCCAGTACTTC. The chain is built from TRBV3-1 (or the pseudogene TRBV3-2) and TRBJ2-5, with 11 bases matching TRBD2. The CDR3 spans 19 residues. Trimming at V came to 0 bases and at J to 2 bases, leaving 11 bases not matched to a gene. In germline, CDR1 is LGHDT, CDR2 YNNKEL (reference sequence).

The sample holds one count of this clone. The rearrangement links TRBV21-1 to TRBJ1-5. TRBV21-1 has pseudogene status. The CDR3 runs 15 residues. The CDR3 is CASSHDPMGNQPQHF. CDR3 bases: TGTGCCAGCAGCCACGACCCGATGGGCAATCAGCCCCAGCATTTT.